This T cell receptor (beta chain) was obtained from a study of shared clonotypes between healthy human individuals. Sequenced by immunoSEQ multiplex PCR; TCRdb stores in-frame clones only, minus some. The sample records 2.3 million or so clones, over 85% being singletons. Remarks on this clone: Antigen unknown.

Recent vaccinations or acute infections were absent in the healthy HIV-negative adult donors. V lost 4 bases, J lost 2 bases, and 14 bases lay in between. Germline CDR1 is SGHKS and CDR2 is YYEKEE (reference sequence). The CDR3 length is 15 residues. Study outcomes and limitations: Generation probabilities of non-shared clonotypes were lower (relative to those shared by all four donors). Naive CD4 clonotype sharing across a few donors was approximately 5.2%.

Sequencing used naive CD4+ T cells from PBMCs. Subset meaning: CD45RA+ positively selected. The V gene is TRBV5-5, the J gene TRBJ2-3, with D possibly matching TRBD2 (6 bases). This sequence was found in a man younger than 35 in good health. Some clones in this sample may be carry-over from other donors' samples. In DNA form, the CDR3 reads TGTGCCAGCAGCCCCCGCGGGGAGAACACAGATACGCAGTATTTT. Translated, it gives CASSPRGENTDTQYF. The entire variable domain, with the rest obtained from reference TRBV5-5 and TRBJ2-3, is as follows: DAGVTQSPTHLIKTRGQQVTLRCSPISGHKSVSWYQQVLGQGPQFIFQYYEKEERGRGNFPDRFSARQFPNYSSELNVNALLLGDSALYLCASSPRGENTDTQYFGPGTRLTVL.